This TCR beta chain was recorded in a study of OX40 agonist ivuxolimab in advanced cancers. Study in general: Patients in the trial were receiving intravenous ivuxolimab every 2 weeks, at doses of 0.01 to 10 mg/kg. Broader study findings: Low normalized T-cell clonal expansion was also seen in some nonresponders.

A note on this clone: What it binds is not known.

Any history of autoimmune disease or systemic immunosuppression disqualified patients. Clones were read by immunoSEQ multiplex PCR, and TCRdb kept only the in-frame ones, dropping some. The sample holds 14,000 or so clones, 85% to 90% seen once. The sample in question was CD4+ or CD8+ T cells sorted from blood, obtained in a trial of the OX40 agonist ivuxolimab. The receptor's source is an adult with an advanced solid tumor such as melanoma, head and neck, liver or kidney cancer.

The CDR3 spells CASSRRGAQQGYTF. The CDR3 coding sequence is TGTGCCAGCAGCCGACGAGGGGCCCAGCAAGGCTACACCTTC. This chain joins TRBV5-4 and TRBJ1-2; D may be TRBD1 (5 bases). Looked up from germline, CDR1 is SGHNT and CDR2 is YYREEE (reference sequence). V lost 4 bases, J lost 8 bases, and 18 bases lay in between. The CDR3 has 14 residues.